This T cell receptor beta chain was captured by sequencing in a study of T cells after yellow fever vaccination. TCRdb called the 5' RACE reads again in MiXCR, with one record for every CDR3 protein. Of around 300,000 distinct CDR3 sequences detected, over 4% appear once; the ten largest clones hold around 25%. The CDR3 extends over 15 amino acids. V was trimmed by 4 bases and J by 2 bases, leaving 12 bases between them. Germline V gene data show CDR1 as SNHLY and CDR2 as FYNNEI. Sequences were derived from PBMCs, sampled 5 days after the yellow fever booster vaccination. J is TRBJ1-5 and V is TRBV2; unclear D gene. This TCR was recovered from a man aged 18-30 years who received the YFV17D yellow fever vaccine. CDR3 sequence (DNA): TGTGCCAGCAGTGCGGCTCGGCGGGGCAATCAGCCCCAGCATTTT. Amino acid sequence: CASSAARRGNQPQHF.